This TCR beta chain was profiled in a study of CD8+ T cells in alopecia areata. The CDR3 is 11 residues long. Germline V CDR1 and CDR2: DFQATT, SNEGSKA (reference sequence). Extraction and reverse transcription of RNA yielded cDNA as the sequencing template. The repertoire was sequenced with immunoSEQ multiplex PCR; TCRdb's copy has only in-frame clones and lacks some. The table shows more than 90,000 clones, with around two fifths occurring only once. The count of this clone is one. The clonotype comes from a human donor with alopecia areata. The chain couples TRBV20-1 to TRBJ2-1; 7 bases are a match to TRBD2. Material: CD4+ T cells sorted from blood. CDR3 residues: CGGVRNNEQFF. For the CDR3, the DNA is TGCGGGGGGGTCCGAAACAATGAGCAGTTCTTC.